The sequence of this T cell receptor (beta chain) was determined in a study of T cells in Graves' hyperthyroidism and ophthalmopathy (dated by TCRdb to the late 2010s). At the level of the whole study: To identify TCR V-J signatures that set the groups apart, the researchers used a discovery cohort of 100 patients, made up of 40 to 45 with Graves' ophthalmopathy and 55 to 65 with stable Graves' hyperthyroidism. After sampling, hyperthyroidism patients received methimazole starting at 30 mg daily, and ophthalmopathy patients received high-dose intravenous methylprednisolone. Prospective prediction of ophthalmopathy was tested in an independent validation cohort consisting of roughly 19 hyperthyroidism patients and some 15 patients who later progressed to ophthalmopathy. The roughly 94 discovery patients were randomly split 7:3 into training and test sets. In addition, the study compared T-cell repertoires in thyroid tissue and in blood from roughly 6 Graves' hyperthyroidism patients. The paper reports TCR Vbeta CDR3 sequencing of fewer than 150 peripheral blood samples: some 44 ophthalmopathy, under 80 hyperthyroidism and around 17 progressor patients.

The TCR beta CDR3 regions were amplified from RNA transcripts. The first round of RT-PCR for the TCR CDR3 was performed with the HTBI primer set and the Qiagen OneStep RT-PCR kit. Libraries were constructed in a second round of multiplex PCR, after which size selection and purification were performed. Libraries were sequenced paired-end with 100 bp reads on an Illumina HiSeq2000. In the authors' own workflow: SOAPnuke was used to process the raw data, throwing out any read that contained adapters or uncalled bases, had a mean Phred below 15, or lacked an exact constant-primer or identifier match. High-quality paired reads were merged using COPE v1.2.5, and each unique nucleotide sequence was defined as a clonotype. MiTCR v1.1 was used to align the clonotypes against IMGT TRBV, TRBD and TRBJ reference segments. The analysis was restricted to V-J combinations with a frequency above 0.0001, which together covered around 99% of the repertoires. A TCS score was defined as the ratio of F50 (clonal expansion) to E x V (chaos), with BLOSUM62-based TCRdist applied between CDR3 peptides within each V-J. Welch's t-statistics and random forest reduced 500 to 650 V-J features to under 15, which were used in a naive Bayes classifier (R e1071). TCRdb handled the public reads itself, with Q25 trimming in fastp and clone calling in MiXCR, and kept productive beta chains. Merged by CDR3 protein, the rows form single entries marked with the most common genes and DNA. The V and J calls come from TCRdb's annotation, not from the publication. The sample contains 560,000 or so distinct CDR3 sequences, more than 45% of them found a single time. Roughly 8.2% of the sample is taken by the ten largest.

Stable Graves' hyperthyroidism was defined as no progression to ophthalmopathy during 18 months of follow-up. The hyperthyroidism patients were between 18 and 65 years old and newly diagnosed, with a disease duration of less than 2 months. Any patient with an uncontrolled infection, another autoimmune disease, pregnancy or lactation was excluded. Clinical symptoms, serum thyroxine and TRAb, thyroid ultrasound, and orbital computed tomography formed the basis for the diagnoses. Trizol reagent was used to extract total RNA, and RNA quality was then checked on an Agilent 2100 Bioanalyzer. The paper as a whole reports these results and caveats: A 13 V-J signature model separated ophthalmopathy from stable hyperthyroidism, with 87.88% sensitivity and 81.08% specificity in cross-validation and 80%/75% in testing. During validation, the model predicted progression to ophthalmopathy a median of roughly 7.1 months ahead of onset, with 70.59% sensitivity and 72% to 80% specificity. Blood samples also contained most of the expanded thyroid clonotypes (frequency above 0.001), which suggests that blood repertoires may reflect thyroid immune responses. Sample size was not statistically predetermined, and blinding of investigators to group allocation was not performed.

Note on this clonotype: Its antigen remains unidentified. The record has no base qualities; no much larger clone is one base away.

The sample comprised peripheral blood or thyroid tissue (not recorded which). The clonotype comes from a woman aged 18-29 years with Graves' hyperthyroidism. Donor details come from another sample of the same person, matched by shared clones.

The nucleotide sequence reads as follows: TGTGCCAGCAGTTTAAGACAGGGAAGGGGAGCGGGTCAGCCCCAGCATTTT. This translates into CASSLRQGRGAGQPQHF. In this chain, TRBV12-3 or TRBV12-4 is recombined with TRBJ1-5, with 7 middle bases fitting TRBD1. Trimming leaves V shorter by 2 bases and J shorter by 6 bases, with the junction holding 13 bases beyond the gene matches. From the cysteine through the phenylalanine, the CDR3 covers 17 amino acids. Of all the DNA, just the CDR3 is kept, 51 bases in frame from base 1.